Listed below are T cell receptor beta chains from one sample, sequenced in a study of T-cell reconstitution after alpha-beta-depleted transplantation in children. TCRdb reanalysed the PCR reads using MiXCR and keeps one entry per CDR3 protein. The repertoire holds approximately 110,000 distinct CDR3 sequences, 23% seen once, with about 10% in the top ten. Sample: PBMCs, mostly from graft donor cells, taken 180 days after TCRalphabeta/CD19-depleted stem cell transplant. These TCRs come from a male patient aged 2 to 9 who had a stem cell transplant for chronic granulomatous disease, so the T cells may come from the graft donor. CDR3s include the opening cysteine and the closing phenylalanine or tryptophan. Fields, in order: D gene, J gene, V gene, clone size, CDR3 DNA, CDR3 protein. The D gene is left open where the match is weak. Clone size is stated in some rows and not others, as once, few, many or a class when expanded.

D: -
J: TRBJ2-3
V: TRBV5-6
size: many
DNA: TGTGCCAGCAGCTTGGTCACAGATACGCAGTATTTT
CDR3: CASSLVTDTQYF

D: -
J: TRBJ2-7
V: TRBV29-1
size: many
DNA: TGCAGCGTTGCTAGAGGAGGTAACGAGCAGTACTTC
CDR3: CSVARGGNEQYF

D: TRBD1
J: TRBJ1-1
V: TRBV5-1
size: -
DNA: TGCGCCAGCAGCCCTGGGACAGTCCAGATCGTGGCTTTCTTT
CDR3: CASSPGTVQIVAFF

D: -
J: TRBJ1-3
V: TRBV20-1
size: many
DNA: TGCAGTGCTAGAGATTGGGGCTACTCTGGAAACACCATATATTTT
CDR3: CSARDWGYSGNTIYF

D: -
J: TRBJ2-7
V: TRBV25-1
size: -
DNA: TGTGCCAGCAGTGAATGGAGGGGGCTCCTTTGCGAGCAGTACTTC
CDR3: CASSEWRGLLCEQYF

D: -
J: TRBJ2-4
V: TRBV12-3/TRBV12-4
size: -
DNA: TGTGCCAGCAGTTTTGGAGGACAGACCTCAAAAAACATTCAGTACTTC
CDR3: CASSFGGQTSKNIQYF

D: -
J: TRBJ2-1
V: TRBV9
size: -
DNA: TGTGCCAGCAGCGGGCCTAGGGGAACTGAGCAGTTCTTC
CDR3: CASSGPRGTEQFF

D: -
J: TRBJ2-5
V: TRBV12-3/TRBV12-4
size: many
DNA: TGTGCCAGCCGCAACATAGCGGAACAAGAGACCCAGTACTTC
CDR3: CASRNIAEQETQYF

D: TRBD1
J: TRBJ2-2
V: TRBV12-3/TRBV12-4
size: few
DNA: TGTGCCAGCAGTTCAGGGGGAAGCACCGGGGAGCTGTTTTTT
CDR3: CASSSGGSTGELFF

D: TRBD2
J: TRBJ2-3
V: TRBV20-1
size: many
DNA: TGCAGTGCTAGTCCCCCTAGCGGGAGTGGGGATACGCAGTATTTT
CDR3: CSASPPSGSGDTQYF

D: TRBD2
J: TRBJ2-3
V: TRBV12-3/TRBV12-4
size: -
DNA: TGTGCCAGCAGTTTAGGAGCGGGAGGGCCCTCAGATACGCAGTATTTT
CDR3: CASSLGAGGPSDTQYF

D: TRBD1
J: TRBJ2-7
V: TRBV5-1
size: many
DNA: TGCGCCAGCAGCTTCAGGGGGCCCTCCTACGAGCAGTACTTC
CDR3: CASSFRGPSYEQYF

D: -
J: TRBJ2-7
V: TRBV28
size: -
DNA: TGTGCTAGTTTACAAGGCGGCAGCTCCTACGAGCAGTACTTC
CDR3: CASLQGGSSYEQYF

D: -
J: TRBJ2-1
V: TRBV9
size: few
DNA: TGTGCCAGCAGCCCAACTGCTAAGTACAATGAGCAGTTCTTC
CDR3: CASSPTAKYNEQFF

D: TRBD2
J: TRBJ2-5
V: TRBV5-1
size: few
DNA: TGCGCCAGCAGCTTGGCCCCGAGCGGGGGGGAAGAGACCCAGTACTTC
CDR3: CASSLAPSGGEETQYF

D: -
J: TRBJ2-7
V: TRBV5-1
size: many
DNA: TGCGCCAGCAGCTTGGCTGGAGAAACAGGGCTGGGAGAGCAGTACTTC
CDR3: CASSLAGETGLGEQYF

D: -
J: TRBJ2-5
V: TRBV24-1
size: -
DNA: TGTGCCACCAGTGACCACCAAGAGACCCAGTACTTC
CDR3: CATSDHQETQYF

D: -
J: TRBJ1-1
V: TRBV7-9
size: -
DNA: TGTGCCAGCAGCTTAGCGGCAGGGCGGAACACTGAAGCTTTCTTT
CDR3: CASSLAAGRNTEAFF

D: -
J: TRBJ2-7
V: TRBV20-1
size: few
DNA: TGCAGTGCTAGAGTGGGCGGAAACTACGAGCAGTACTTC
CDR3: CSARVGGNYEQYF

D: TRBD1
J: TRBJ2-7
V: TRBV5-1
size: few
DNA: TGCGCCAGCAGCCTGGACAGGGACTACGAGCAGTACTTC
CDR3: CASSLDRDYEQYF

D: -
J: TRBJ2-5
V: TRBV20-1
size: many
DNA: TGCAGTGCCCCAACCCCTCTCAGGGTCGGGGAGACCCAGTACTTC
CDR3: CSAPTPLRVGETQYF

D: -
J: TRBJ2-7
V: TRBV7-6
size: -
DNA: TGTGCCAGCAGCCACACTCGAGGGGAGCAGTACTTC
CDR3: CASSHTRGEQYF

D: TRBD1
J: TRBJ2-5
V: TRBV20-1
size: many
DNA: TGCAGTGCCCGGGGACAGACTCGAAAAGAGACCCAGTACTTC
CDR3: CSARGQTRKETQYF

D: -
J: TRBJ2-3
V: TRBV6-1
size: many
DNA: TGTGCCAGCAGTGACCCCTCCGGAGCGGCAGATACGCAGTATTTT
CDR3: CASSDPSGAADTQYF

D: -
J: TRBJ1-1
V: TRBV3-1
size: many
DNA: TGTGCCAGCAGCCAAGGACTGAACACTGAAGCTTTCTTT
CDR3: CASSQGLNTEAFF

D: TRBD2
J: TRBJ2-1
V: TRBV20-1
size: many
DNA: TGCAGTGCTCTCTCGACTAGCGGGGGGAGCTCCTACAATGAGCAGTTCTTC
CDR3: CSALSTSGGSSYNEQFF

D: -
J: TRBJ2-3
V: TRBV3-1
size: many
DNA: TGTGCCAGCAGCCAAGATTGGGGCGGGATTCGGAATACGCAGTATTTT
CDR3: CASSQDWGGIRNTQYF

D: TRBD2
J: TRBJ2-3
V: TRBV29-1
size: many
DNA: TGCAGCGTTGCGGGAGGGACCACAGATACGCAGTATTTT
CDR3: CSVAGGTTDTQYF

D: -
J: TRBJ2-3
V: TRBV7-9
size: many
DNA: TGTGCCAGCAGCCCAACAGGAGGCACAGATACGCAGTATTTT
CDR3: CASSPTGGTDTQYF

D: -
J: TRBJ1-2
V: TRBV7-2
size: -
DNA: TGTGCCAGCACCCCCTTTTGGGCGGCGGGCTACACCTTC
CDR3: CASTPFWAAGYTF

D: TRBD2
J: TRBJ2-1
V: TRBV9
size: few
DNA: TGTGCCAGCAGCGTAGGGACTAGCGGGAGTAGTGAGCAGTTCTTC
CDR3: CASSVGTSGSSEQFF

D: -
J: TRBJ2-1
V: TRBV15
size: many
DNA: TGTGCCACCAGCAGAGTATCGGATGAGCAGTTCTTC
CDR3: CATSRVSDEQFF

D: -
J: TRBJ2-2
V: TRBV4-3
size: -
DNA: TGCGCCAGCAGCCAAGAAGAGGGGCGTTACACCGGGGAGCTGTTTTTT
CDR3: CASSQEEGRYTGELFF

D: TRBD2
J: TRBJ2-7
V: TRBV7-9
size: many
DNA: TGTGCCAGCAGTTGCAGCGGGGCGGGCTGCGAGCAGTACTTC
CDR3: CASSCSGAGCEQYF

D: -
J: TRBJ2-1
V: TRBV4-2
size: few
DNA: TGTGCCAGCAGCGTCCGGGACGGCAACAATGAGCAGTTCTTC
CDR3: CASSVRDGNNEQFF

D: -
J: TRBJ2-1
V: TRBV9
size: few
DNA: TGTGCCAGCAGCGTAGTGGGCATGAGTAATGAGCAGTTCTTC
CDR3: CASSVVGMSNEQFF

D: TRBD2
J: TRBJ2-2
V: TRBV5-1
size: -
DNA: TGCGCCAGCAGCCTGGGACTACTCGGCACCGGGGAGCTGTTTTTT
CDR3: CASSLGLLGTGELFF

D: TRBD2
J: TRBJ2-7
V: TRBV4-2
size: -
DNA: TGTGCCAGCAGCCACGTCAAACCGGGACTAGCGGTCGAGCAGTACTTC
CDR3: CASSHVKPGLAVEQYF

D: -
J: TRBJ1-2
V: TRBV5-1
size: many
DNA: TGCGCCAGCAGCTTCACAGGCGATGGTTCCTATGGCTACACCTTC
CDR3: CASSFTGDGSYGYTF

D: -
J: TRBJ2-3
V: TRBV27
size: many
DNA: TGTGCCAGCAGTCCCGCCGGGAGACACACAGATACGCAGTATTTT
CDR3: CASSPAGRHTDTQYF

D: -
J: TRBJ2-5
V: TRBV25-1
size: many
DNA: TGTGCCAGCAGATTTGGAGAGACCCAGTACTTC
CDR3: CASRFGETQYF

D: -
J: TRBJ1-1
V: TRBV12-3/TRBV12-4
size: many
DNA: TGTGCCACCCGGATCGGGGGTGGCACTGAAGCTTTCTTT
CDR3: CATRIGGGTEAFF

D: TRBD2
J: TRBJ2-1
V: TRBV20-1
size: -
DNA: TGCAGTGCTAGTCTAGCGGGAGTACCTAGCTCCTACAATGAGCAGTTCTTC
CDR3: CSASLAGVPSSYNEQFF

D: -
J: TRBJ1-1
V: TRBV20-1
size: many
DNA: TGCAGTGCTAGAGACCTTTTCAGAGGGGGAACTGAAGCTTTCTTT
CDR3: CSARDLFRGGTEAFF

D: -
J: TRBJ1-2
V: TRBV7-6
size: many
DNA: TGTGCCAGCAGCCCCTCGGTGGGGGTCGCGAACTATGGCTACACCTTC
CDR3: CASSPSVGVANYGYTF

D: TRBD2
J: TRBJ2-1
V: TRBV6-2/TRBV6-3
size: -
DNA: TGTGCCAGCAGTTACGCAGGACTAGCGAACTACAATGAGCAGTTCTTC
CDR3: CASSYAGLANYNEQFF

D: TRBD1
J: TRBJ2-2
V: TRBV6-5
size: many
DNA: TGTGCCAGCAGTTTTACAGGGGGCGTGGACACCGGGGAGCTGTTTTTT
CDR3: CASSFTGGVDTGELFF

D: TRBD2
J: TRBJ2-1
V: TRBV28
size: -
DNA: TGTGCCAGCAGTCCCCCAAAGGTGGCGGGAGGTTACAATGAGCAGTTCTTC
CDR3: CASSPPKVAGGYNEQFF

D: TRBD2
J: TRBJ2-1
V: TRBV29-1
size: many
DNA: TGCAGCGTTGGGGCTAGCGGGAAGAACTACAATGAGCAGTTCTTC
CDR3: CSVGASGKNYNEQFF

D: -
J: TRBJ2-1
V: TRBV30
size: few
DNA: TGTGCCTGGAGTGTGTCTCCGGCGTCAGATGAGCAGTTCTTC
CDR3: CAWSVSPASDEQFF